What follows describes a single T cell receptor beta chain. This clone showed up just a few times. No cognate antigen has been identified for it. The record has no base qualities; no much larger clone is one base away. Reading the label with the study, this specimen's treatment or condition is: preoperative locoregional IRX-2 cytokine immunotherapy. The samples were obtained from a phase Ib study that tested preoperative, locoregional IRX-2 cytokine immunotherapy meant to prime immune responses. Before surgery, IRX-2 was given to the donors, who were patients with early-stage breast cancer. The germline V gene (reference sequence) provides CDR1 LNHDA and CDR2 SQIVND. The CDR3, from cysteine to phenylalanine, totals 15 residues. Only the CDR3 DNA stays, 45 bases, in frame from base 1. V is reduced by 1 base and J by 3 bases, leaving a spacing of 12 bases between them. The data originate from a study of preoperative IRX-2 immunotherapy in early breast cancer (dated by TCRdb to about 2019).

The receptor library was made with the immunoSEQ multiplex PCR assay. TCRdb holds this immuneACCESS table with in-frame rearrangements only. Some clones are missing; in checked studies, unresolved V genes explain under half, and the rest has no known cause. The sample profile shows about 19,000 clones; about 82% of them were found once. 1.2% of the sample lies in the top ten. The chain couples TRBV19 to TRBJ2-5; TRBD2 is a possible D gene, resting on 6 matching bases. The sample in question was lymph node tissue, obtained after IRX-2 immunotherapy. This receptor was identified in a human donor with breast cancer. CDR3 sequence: CASSIGGSGKETQYF. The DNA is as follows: TGTGCCAGTAGTATAGGGGGTAGCGGAAAAGAGACCCAGTACTTC.